This TCR beta chain was recorded in a study of shared clonotypes between healthy human individuals. Per the germline V gene, CDR1 is LNHDA and CDR2 is SQIVND (reference sequence). V shed 5 bases, J shed 4 bases, and the junction held 6 bases outside the gene matches. The CDR3 has 15 residues. Produced via immunoSEQ multiplex PCR; TCRdb's table is partial and in-frame only. The table has about 2 million clones, about 95% seen once. Naive CD8 cells comprised CD45RO-negative, CCR7-positively selected cells, excluding terminally differentiated effector memory CD45RA+ cells. Worth noting for this clone: The target antigen is unknown.

Study observations and caveats: Only blood was sampled, and tissue TCR repertoires likely differ from blood ones.

The specimen was naive CD8+ T cells sorted from blood. The receptor was isolated from a man aged 18 to 30 in good health. The rearrangement links TRBV19 to TRBJ1-5; TRBD1 aligns across 9 bases. CDR3: CASSATGGGNQPQHF. The CDR3 region has the DNA TGTGCCAGTAGTGCGACAGGGGGGGGAAATCAGCCCCAGCATTTT.